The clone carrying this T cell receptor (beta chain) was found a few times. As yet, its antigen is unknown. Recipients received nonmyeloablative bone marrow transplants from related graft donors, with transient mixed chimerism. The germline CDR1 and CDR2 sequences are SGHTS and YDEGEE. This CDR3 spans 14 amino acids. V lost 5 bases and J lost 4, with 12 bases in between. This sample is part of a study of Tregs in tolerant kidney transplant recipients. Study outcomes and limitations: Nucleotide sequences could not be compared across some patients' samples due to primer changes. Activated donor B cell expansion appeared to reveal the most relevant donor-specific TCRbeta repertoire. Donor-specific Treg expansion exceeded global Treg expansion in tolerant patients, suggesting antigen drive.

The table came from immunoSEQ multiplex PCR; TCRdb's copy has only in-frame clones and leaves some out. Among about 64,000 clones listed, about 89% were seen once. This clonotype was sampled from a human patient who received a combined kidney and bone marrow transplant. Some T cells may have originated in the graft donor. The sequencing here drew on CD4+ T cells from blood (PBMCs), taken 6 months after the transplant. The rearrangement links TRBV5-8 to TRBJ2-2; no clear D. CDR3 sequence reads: CASRPRGLTGELFF. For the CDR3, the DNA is TGTGCCAGCAGGCCCCGAGGTCTCACCGGGGAGCTGTTTTTT.